This TCR beta chain came from a study of post-analysis software for immune sequencing data. Study-wide findings and caveats: In patients, roughly five TRBV segments were more frequent than in controls, with TRBV5-6, TRBV5-1 and TRBV20-1 among them. Compared against controls, patients with multiple sclerosis displayed significantly lower normalized Chao1 diversity.

As for this clonotype: What it recognizes is unknown.

From germline, CDR1 is MNHEY and CDR2 SVGEGT. The CDR3 loop spans 18 amino acids. V was clipped by 7 bases and J by 3 bases, with 26 bases between them. Unique molecular identifiers tagged the TCR beta cDNA libraries. TCRdb independently ran MiXCR on the PCR reads; one entry per CDR3 protein. Of around 710,000 distinct CDR3 sequences in the sample, roughly 50% were seen once. The sequence came from a girl aged 5-17 years with multiple sclerosis. The V call is TRBV6-2 or TRBV6-3, the J call TRBJ2-3, with a possible D match to TRBD1 (6 bases). The sequencing sample was made of blood. For the CDR3, the DNA is TGTGCCAGCACCCCGTACCCGATACAGGGCATGGAGACAGATACGCAGTATTTT. This codes for CASTPYPIQGMETDTQYF.